One sample yielded the 8 T cell receptor beta chains listed below, sequenced in a study of T cells in Graves' hyperthyroidism and ophthalmopathy. It was RNA transcripts that yielded the amplified TCR beta CDR3 regions. HTBI primers were used for first-round RT-PCR of the TCR CDR3. TCRdb re-called the multiplex PCR reads with MiXCR, one entry per CDR3 protein. The sample has 350,000 to 400,000 distinct CDR3 sequences, about 18% seen once. Source material: blood. Receptors were obtained from a man younger than 35 with Graves' ophthalmopathy.

This clonotype was observed many times. The CDR3 sequence: CASRGRGNNNYGYTF. The CDR3, as DNA: TGTGCCAGCAGGGGAAGAGGGAATAACAACTATGGCTACACCTTC. The chain couples TRBV25-1 to TRBJ1-2; D not resolved. CDR1 is MGHDK and CDR2 is SYGVNS in the germline V gene. The V and J ends lost 6 bases and 2 bases respectively, with 16 bases between them. The CDR3 runs to 15 residues.

This clonotype was seen ten or more times. This sequence joins TRBV28 and TRBJ2-7; D is perhaps TRBD1 or TRBD2 (5 bases each). The germline gives CDR1 MDHEN, CDR2 SYDVKM. CDR3 length: 14 amino acids. V lost 5 bases and J lost 1, with 12 bases in between. CDR3 amino acids: CASSKGGGSYEQYF. The CDR3, as DNA: TGTGCCAGCAGTAAAGGTGGGGGATCCTACGAGCAGTACTTC.

This clonotype was found many times. The gene calls are TRBV6-1 and TRBJ1-2; D remains unclear. The CDR3 covers 14 residues. Germline V CDR1 and CDR2: MNHNS, SASEGT. V was pared by 5 bases and J by 2 bases, with 12 bases between. Here the CDR3 DNA reads TGTGCCAGCAGTCTCGAACGGGTGAACTATGGCTACACCTTC. It is translated as CASSLERVNYGYTF.

This clonotype was seen ten or more times. The V call is TRBV11-1, the J call TRBJ1-2; weak D call: TRBD1 (6 bases). V was cut by 5 bases and J by 4 bases, with 14 bases left in between. This CDR3 spans 14 amino acids. In germline, CDR1 is SGHAT, CDR2 FQDESV (reference sequence). CDR3 coding DNA: TGTGCCAGCAGCCCCAGGGGCCTCTCCTATGGCTACACCTTC. Encoded protein: CASSPRGLSYGYTF.

The V gene is TRBV20-1, the J gene TRBJ2-7; 7 positions agree with TRBD2. The V gene end was trimmed by 0 bases and the J gene end by 4 bases; junction bases not matched to a gene: 0. This CDR3 spans 12 amino acids. CDR1 and CDR2 (germline): DFQATT, SNEGSKA (reference sequence). The CDR3 DNA follows: TGCAGTGCTAGAGAGCGGGAGTACGAGCAGTACTTC. Protein product: CSAREREYEQYF.

V gene TRBV12-3 or TRBV12-4 combines with J gene TRBJ1-6; D gene unclear. Trimming left V 4 bases short and J 7 bases short, with 11 bases between. This CDR3 is built from 14 residues. Here the CDR3 reads CASSSPGNNSPLHF. The DNA of the CDR3 is TGTGCCAGCAGTTCCCCGGGGAACAATTCACCCCTCCACTTT.

Ten or more counts support this clonotype. The chain is built from TRBV7-8 and TRBJ1-5; D possibly corresponds to TRBD1 (6 bases). There are 16 residues in the CDR3. V lost 3 bases and J 2 bases, leaving 14 bases between the germline ends. The germline CDR1 and CDR2 sequences are SGHVS and FQNEAQ. CDR3 nucleotides: TGTGCCAGCAGCTTCGTACGCAGGGGCGGCAATCAGCCCCAGCATTTT. The encoded protein is CASSFVRRGGNQPQHF.

At least ten counts were recorded for this clonotype. The V and J genes are TRBV2 and TRBJ1-1, with a possible D match to TRBD1 (5 bases). Germline V gives CDR1 SNHLY, CDR2 FYNNEI. The V end was cut by 4 bases, the J end by 4 bases, with 16 bases between. The CDR3 length is 15 residues. This CDR3 reads CASSAFEGSVTEAFF. The CDR3 bases are TGTGCCAGCAGTGCTTTTGAGGGGTCGGTCACTGAAGCTTTCTTT.